The clone carrying this T cell receptor beta chain came up once. Its antigen is not identified. Time point specified: cycle 4 day 1 (C4D1), after more than 5 weeks of nivolumab. The patients all showed relapse after autologous stem cell transplantation, while their brentuximab vedotin exposure varied. CD8+ T cells were isolated from thawed PBMCs by magnetic negative selection. Complete response, partial response or progressive disease made up the best responses. The assay was immunoSEQ multiplex PCR, and TCRdb's table has in-frame clones only and misses some. The sample lists under 3,000 clones, just under 70% occurring once. The entry originates in a study of PD-1 blockade in classical Hodgkin lymphoma. The CDR3 sequence is 14 residues long. The V gene's germline CDR1 is GTSNPN and CDR2 SVGIG (reference sequence). Trimming pared 0 bases from V and 6 bases from J, leaving 11 bases between. Regarding the study as a whole: Why the repertoires differ is still unclear, perhaps disease activity or prior therapy. Reported findings placed baseline TCR diversity lower in newly diagnosed patients (compared with healthy donors).

V usage is TRBV30 and J usage is TRBJ1-4; D may be TRBD1 (5 bases). The origin of this receptor is a human donor with classical Hodgkin lymphoma. The sequences come from CD8+ T cells from blood, collected before the fourth cycle of nivolumab. The CDR3 protein is CAWSVRQGDEKLFF. The DNA of the CDR3 is TGTGCCTGGAGTGTCCGGCAGGGTGATGAAAAACTGTTTTTT. Supplemented by reference TRBV30 and TRBJ1-4, the full variable domain reads SQTIHQWPATLVQPVGSPLSLECTVEGTSNPNLYWYRQAAGRGLQLLFYSVGIGQISSEVPQNLSASRPQDRQFILSSKKLLLSDSGFYLCAWSVRQGDEKLFFGSGTQLSVL.